The clone carrying this T cell receptor beta chain was detected once. What it binds is unknown. TCRdb's copy holds only in-frame clones and misses some; the assay was immunoSEQ multiplex PCR. The data show about 120,000 clones, roughly 90% seen once. The data originate from a study of T cell responses to AZD1222 COVID-19 vaccine. Notes on the study in general: Of spike-specific TCRs, nearly half reportedly target regions left unmutated in variants. Recipients of two AZD1222 doses showed rising Spike-specific TCR breadth and depth. Clonal diversity may have been underestimated, and the donors were mostly white British, with more females than males.

The CDR3 consists of 12 residues. The V end was cut by 6 bases, the J end by 8 bases, with 13 bases between. The sequence was obtained from an adult in good health. This chain uses TRBV12-3 or TRBV12-4 with TRBJ1-1; weak D call: TRBD1 (5 bases). The sequencing used peripheral blood, collected on day 0 of AZD1222 vaccination. The CDR3 region has the DNA TGTGCCAGCAGGGGGGGACTTGGAGAAGCTTTCTTT. Translating it yields CASRGGLGEAFF.